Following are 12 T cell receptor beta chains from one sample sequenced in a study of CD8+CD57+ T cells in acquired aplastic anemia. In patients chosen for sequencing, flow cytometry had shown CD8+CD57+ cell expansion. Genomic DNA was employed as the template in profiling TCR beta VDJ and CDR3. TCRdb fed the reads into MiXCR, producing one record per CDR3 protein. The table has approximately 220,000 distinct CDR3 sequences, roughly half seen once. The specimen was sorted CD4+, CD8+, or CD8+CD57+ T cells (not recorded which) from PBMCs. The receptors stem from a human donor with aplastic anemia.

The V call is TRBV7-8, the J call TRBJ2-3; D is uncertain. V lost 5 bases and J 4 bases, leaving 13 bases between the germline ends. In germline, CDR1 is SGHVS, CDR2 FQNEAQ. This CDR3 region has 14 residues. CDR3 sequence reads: CASSQKIVSDTQYF. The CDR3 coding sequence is TGTGCCAGCAGCCAGAAGATAGTCTCAGATACGCAGTATTTT.

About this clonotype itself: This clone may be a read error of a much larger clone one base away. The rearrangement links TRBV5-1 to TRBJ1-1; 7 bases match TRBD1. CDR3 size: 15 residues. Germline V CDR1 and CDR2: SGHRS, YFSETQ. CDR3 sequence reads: CASSVQTGVNTKAFF. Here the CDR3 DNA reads TGCGCCAGCAGCGTGCAAACAGGGGTGAACACTAAAGCTTTCTTT.

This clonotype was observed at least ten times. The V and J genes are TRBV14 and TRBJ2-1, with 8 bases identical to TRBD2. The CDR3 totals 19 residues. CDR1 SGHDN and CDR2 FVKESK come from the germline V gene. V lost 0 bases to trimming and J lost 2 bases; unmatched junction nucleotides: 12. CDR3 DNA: TGTGCCAGCAGCCAAGACTCCTTTTCCCGGGAGGGCCCCTACAATGAGCAGTTCTTC. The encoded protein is CASSQDSFSREGPYNEQFF.

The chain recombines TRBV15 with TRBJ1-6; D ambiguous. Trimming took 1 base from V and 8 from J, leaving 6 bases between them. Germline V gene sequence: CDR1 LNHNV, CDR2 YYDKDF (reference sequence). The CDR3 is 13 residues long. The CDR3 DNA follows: TGTGCCACCAGCAGAGCGGCTGATTCACCCCTCCACTTT. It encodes CATSRAADSPLHF.

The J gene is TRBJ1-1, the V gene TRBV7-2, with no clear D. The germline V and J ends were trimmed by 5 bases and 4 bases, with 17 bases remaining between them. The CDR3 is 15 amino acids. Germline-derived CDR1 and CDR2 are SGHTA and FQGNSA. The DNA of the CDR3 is TGTGCCAGCAGCCAGCTGGACGGGTGGGGCACTGAAGCTTTCTTT. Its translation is CASSQLDGWGTEAFF. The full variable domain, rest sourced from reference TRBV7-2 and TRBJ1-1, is GAGVSQSPSNKVTEKGKDVELRCDPISGHTALYWYRQSLGQGLEFLIYFQGNSAPDKSGLPSDRFSAERTGGSVSTLTIQRTQQEDSAVYLCASSQLDGWGTEAFFGQGTRLTVV.

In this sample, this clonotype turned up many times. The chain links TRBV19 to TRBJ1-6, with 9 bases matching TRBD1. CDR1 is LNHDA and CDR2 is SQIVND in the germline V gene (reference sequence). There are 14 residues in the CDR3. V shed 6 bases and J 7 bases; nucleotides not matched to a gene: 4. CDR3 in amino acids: CASSTGGLNSPLHF. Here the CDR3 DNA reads TGTGCCAGTAGCACAGGGGGCCTCAATTCACCCCTCCACTTT.

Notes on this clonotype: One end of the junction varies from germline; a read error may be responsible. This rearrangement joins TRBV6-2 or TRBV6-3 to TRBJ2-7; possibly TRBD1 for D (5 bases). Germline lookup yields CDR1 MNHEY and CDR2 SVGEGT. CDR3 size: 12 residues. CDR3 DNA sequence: TGTGCCAGCGGTTACAGGTCCTACGAGCAGTACTTC. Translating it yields CASGYRSYEQYF.

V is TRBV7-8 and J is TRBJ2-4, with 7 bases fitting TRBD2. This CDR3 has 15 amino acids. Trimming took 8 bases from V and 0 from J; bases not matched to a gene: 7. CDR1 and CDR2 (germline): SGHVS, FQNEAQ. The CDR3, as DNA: TGTGCCAGCGCCCCTGGGGGGGTAGCCAAAAACATTCAGTACTTC. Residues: CASAPGGVAKNIQYF.

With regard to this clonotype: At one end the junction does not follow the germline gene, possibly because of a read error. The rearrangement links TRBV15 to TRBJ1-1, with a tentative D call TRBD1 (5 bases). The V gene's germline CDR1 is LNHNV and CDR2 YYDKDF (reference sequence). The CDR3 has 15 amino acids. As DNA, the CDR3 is TGTGCCACCAGCGGAGGGTGGGACGGGAACACGGAAGCTTTCTTT. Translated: CATSGGWDGNTEAFF.

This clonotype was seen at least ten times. The CDR3 DNA is TGCAGTGCTAGAGATCTGGACAGGAGGCTGCCTTCGAACACCGGGGAGCTGTTTTTT. Its translation: CSARDLDRRLPSNTGELFF. The chain combines TRBV20-1 with TRBJ2-2, with 7 bases lining up with TRBD1. J gave up 0 bases and V 0 bases, and 13 bases lay outside the gene matches. The length of the CDR3 is 19 residues. Germline V lookup: CDR1 DFQATT, CDR2 SNEGSKA (reference sequence).

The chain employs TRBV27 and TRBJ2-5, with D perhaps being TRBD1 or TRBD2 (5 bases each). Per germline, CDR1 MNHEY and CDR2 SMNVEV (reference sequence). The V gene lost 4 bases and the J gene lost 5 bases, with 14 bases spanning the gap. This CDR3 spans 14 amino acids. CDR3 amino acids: CASSYKGRRETQYF. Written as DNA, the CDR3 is TGTGCCAGCAGTTACAAGGGGCGGAGGGAGACCCAGTACTTC.

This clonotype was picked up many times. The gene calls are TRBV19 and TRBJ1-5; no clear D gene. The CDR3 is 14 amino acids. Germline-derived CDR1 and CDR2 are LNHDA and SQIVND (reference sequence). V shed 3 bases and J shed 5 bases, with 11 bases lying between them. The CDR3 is CASSIPYGYQPQHF. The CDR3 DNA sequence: TGTGCCAGTAGTATCCCCTACGGTTATCAGCCCCAGCATTTT.